Listed here are 3 T cell receptor beta chains from one sample, sequenced in a study of blood T cell repertoires in COVID-19. TCRdb's table, derived via immunoSEQ multiplex PCR, lists solely in-frame clones and lacks some. Here the sample spans about 99,000 clones, 84% being singletons. Sequencing input: peripheral blood. The receptor source for this set is a man aged 65-85 years with active or convalescent COVID-19.

Of note for this clone: Because the CDR3's place on the DNA is in doubt, the DNA is left out and the CDR3 is given as listed by TCRdb. The rearrangement uses TRBV19 and TRBJ1-2; TRBD1, as called in the table, went unchecked against the DNA. A total of 13 residues make up the CDR3, ends included. Germline V gene lookup returns CDR1 LNHDA and CDR2 SQIVND (reference sequence). The CDR3 reads CASSPGQYFGYTF.

The chain employs TRBV12-5 and TRBJ2-5, with D maybe TRBD2 (7 bases). Trimming took 5 bases from V and 1 from J, leaving 17 bases between them. This CDR3 is 16 amino acids long. The germline V gene has CDR1 LGHNT and CDR2 FRNRAP. The CDR3 DNA follows: TGTGCTAGTGGTCCCCCCTCTGCGGGGGCCCAAGAGACCCAGTACTTC. It codes for CASGPPSAGAQETQYF.

The chain links TRBV19 to TRBJ1-4; D perhaps matches TRBD1 (5 bases). The V and J ends lost 4 bases and 4 bases respectively, with 10 bases between them. The length of the CDR3 is 14 residues. The germline gives CDR1 LNHDA, CDR2 SQIVND (reference sequence). The chain's CDR3 is CASSNGGDNEKLFF. The CDR3 nucleotides read TGTGCCAGTAGTAACGGAGGGGATAATGAAAAACTGTTTTTT.